These T cell receptor beta chains were read from a single sample in a study of T cells in narcolepsy. Generated by immunoSEQ multiplex PCR, the TCRdb table keeps only in-frame clones and is missing some. The sample gives approximately 30,000 clones, roughly 80% of which show up once; roughly 1% is in the top ten. Material for sequencing was CD45RA- memory CD4+ T cells from PBMCs. The receptor source for this set is a human donor with narcolepsy. CDR3s include the opening cysteine and the closing phenylalanine or tryptophan. D genes are given only for firm matches. Only some rows state a clone size, as once, few, many or a class for expanded clones.

j_call	clone_size	v_call	d_call	cdr3_nt	cdr3_aa
TRBJ1-2	.	TRBV5-4	.	TGTGCCAGCAGCACCCCACAGGGAATACGGCATGGCTACACCTTC	CASSTPQGIRHGYTF
TRBJ1-2	.	TRBV4-2	TRBD1	TGTGCCAGCAGCCAAGCCCGGGACAGCGGCTACACCTTC	CASSQARDSGYTF
TRBJ2-1	.	TRBV7-8	.	TGTGCCAGCAGCTTGCAACAGGCGAGCTCCTACAATGAGCAGTTCTTC	CASSLQQASSYNEQFF
TRBJ1-2	.	TRBV29-1	TRBD1	TGCAGCGCCCCGGGACAGGGGACAGGAGGCTACACCTTC	CSAPGQGTGGYTF
TRBJ1-1	.	TRBV28	.	TGTGCCAGCAGTTTCCAAGTCCCCAGGGCTGAAGCTTTCTTT	CASSFQVPRAEAFF
TRBJ2-7	.	TRBV27	TRBD2	TGTGCCAGCAGTTACACTAGCGGGATTTCCGAGCAGTACTTC	CASSYTSGISEQYF
TRBJ1-6	.	TRBV7-9	.	TGTGCCAGCAGCTTAGGTGTTAATAATTCACCCCTCCACTTT	CASSLGVNNSPLHF
TRBJ2-1	.	TRBV15	.	TGTGCCACCAGCCCGAGGGGCCCTGGGACCTACAATGAGCAGTTCTTC	CATSPRGPGTYNEQFF
TRBJ2-1	.	TRBV7-2	.	TGTGCCAGCAGCTTCACTTACAATGAGCAGTTCTTC	CASSFTYNEQFF
TRBJ2-3	.	TRBV18	.	TGTGCCAGCTCACCACGTGGGCAGGGGCCAGATACGCAGTATTTT	CASSPRGQGPDTQYF
TRBJ2-1	.	TRBV27	.	TGTGCCAGCAGTTCTTATGAGGCGTCGTCTTACAATGAGCAGTTCTTC	CASSSYEASSYNEQFF
TRBJ2-1	.	TRBV28	.	TGTGCCAGCAATGTCGGTGCTAATGAGCAGTTCTTC	CASNVGANEQFF
TRBJ2-7	.	TRBV6-5	.	TGTGCCAGCAGCTCCCAGTACTTC	CASSSQYF
TRBJ1-1	.	TRBV6-1	.	TGTGCCAGCAGTGTAGGCCCTTACCCGATGAACACTGAAGCTTTCTTT	CASSVGPYPMNTEAFF
TRBJ1-3	once	TRBV19	.	TGTGCCAGTACCAAAGGGCTGGCAGGCGGACATGTAAACACCATATATTTT	CASTKGLAGGHVNTIYF
TRBJ2-7	.	TRBV11-3	.	TGTGCCGGCAGCTTTCCGAGGCAAACCAAAAAAACATCACCCTACGAGCAGTACTTC	CAGSFPRQTKKTSPYEQYF